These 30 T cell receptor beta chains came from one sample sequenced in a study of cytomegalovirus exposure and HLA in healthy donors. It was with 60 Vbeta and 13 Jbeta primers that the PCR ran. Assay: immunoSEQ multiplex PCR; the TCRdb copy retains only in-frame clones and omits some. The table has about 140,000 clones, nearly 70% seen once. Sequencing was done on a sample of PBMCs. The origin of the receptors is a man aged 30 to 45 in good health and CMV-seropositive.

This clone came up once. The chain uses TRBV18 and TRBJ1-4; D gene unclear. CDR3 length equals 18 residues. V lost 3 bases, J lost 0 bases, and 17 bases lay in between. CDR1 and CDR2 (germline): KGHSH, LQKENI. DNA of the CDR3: TGTGCCAGCTCACCCTCCCGGCGGGAGTCGACAACTAATGAAAAACTGTTTTTT. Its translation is CASSPSRRESTTNEKLFF.

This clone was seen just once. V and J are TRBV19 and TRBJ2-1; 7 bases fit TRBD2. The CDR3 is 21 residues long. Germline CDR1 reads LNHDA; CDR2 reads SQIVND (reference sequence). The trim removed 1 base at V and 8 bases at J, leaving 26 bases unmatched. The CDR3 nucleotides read TGTGCCAGTAGTATAGCGGGAGCCGCCGGAATAGCGGGCGGTTCCCCCCATGAGCAGTTCTTC. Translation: CASSIAGAAGIAGGSPHEQFF. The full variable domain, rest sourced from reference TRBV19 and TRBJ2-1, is DGGITQSPKYLFRKEGQNVTLSCEQNLNHDAMYWYRQDPGQGLRLIYYSQIVNDFQKGDIAEGYSVSREKKESFPLTVTSAQKNPTAFYLCASSIAGAAGIAGGSPHEQFFGPGTRLTVL.

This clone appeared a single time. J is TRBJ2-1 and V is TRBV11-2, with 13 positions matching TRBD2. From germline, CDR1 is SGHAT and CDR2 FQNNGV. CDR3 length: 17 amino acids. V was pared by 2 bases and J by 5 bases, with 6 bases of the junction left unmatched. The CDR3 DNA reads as TGTGCCAGCAGCTTACCGACTAGCGGGAGGCTTAACAATGAGCAGTTCTTC. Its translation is CASSLPTSGRLNNEQFF.

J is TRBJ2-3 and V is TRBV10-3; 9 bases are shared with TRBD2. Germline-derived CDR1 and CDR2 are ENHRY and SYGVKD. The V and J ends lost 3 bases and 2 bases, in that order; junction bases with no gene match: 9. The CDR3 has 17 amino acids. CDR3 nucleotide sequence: TGTGCCATCAGTGAACTTTTGACTAGCGGAGACACAGATACGCAGTATTTT. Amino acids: CAISELLTSGDTDTQYF.

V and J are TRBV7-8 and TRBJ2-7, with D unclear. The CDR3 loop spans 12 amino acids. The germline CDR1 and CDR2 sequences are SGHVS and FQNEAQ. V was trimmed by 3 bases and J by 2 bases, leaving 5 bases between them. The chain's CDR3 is CASSFYPYEQYF. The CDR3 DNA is TGTGCCAGCAGCTTCTACCCCTACGAGCAGTACTTC.

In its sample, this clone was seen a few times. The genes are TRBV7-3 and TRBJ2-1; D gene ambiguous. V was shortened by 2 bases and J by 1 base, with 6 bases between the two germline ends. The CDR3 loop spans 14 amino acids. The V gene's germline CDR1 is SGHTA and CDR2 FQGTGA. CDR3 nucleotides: TGTGCCAGCAGCTTAGGGCTGTCCTACAATGAGCAGTTCTTC. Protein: CASSLGLSYNEQFF.

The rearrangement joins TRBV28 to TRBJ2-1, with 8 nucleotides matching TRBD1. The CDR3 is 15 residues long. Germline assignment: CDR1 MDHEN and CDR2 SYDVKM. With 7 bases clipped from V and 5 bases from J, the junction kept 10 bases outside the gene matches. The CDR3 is CASTPGQEGDNEQFF. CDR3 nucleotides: TGTGCCAGCACCCCGGGACAGGAGGGAGACAATGAGCAGTTCTTC. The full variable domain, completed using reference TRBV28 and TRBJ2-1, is DVKVTQSSRYLVKRTGEKVFLECVQDMDHENMFWYRQDPGLGLRLIYFSYDVKMKEKGDIPEGYSVSREKKERFSLILESASTNQTSMYLCASTPGQEGDNEQFFGPGTRLTVL.

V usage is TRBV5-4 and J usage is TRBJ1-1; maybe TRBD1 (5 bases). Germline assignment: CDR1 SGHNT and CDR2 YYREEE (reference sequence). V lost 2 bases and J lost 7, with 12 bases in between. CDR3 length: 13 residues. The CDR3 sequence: CASSFRGEVEAFF. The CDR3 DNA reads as TGTGCCAGCAGCTTTAGAGGGGAGGTTGAAGCTTTCTTT.

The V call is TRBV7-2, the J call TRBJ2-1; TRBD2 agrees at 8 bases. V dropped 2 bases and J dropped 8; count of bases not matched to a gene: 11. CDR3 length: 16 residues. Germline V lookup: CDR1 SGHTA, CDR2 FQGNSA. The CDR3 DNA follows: TGTGCCAGCAGCTTAAGTCCGAGCGGGAGAGTTTATGAGCAGTTCTTC. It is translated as CASSLSPSGRVYEQFF.

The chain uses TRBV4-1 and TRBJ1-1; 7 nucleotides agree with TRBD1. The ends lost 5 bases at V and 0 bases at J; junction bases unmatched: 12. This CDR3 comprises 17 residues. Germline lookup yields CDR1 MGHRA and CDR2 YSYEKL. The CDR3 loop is CASSGRDRSFMNTEAFF. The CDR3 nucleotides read TGCGCCAGCAGCGGCCGGGACAGAAGCTTTATGAACACTGAAGCTTTCTTT.

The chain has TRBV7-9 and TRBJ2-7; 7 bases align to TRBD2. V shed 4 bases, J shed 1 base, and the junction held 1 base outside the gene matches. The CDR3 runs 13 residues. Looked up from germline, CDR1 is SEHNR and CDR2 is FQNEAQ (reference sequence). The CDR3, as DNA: TGTGCCAGCAGCTGGGACTATTCCTACGAGCAGTACTTC. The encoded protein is CASSWDYSYEQYF.

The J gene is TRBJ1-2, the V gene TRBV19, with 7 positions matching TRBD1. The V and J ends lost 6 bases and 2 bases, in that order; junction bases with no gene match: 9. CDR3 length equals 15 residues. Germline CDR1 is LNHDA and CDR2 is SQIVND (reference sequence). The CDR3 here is CASRDTGAGNYGYTF. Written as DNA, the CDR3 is TGTGCCAGTAGGGACACAGGGGCCGGAAACTATGGCTACACCTTC.

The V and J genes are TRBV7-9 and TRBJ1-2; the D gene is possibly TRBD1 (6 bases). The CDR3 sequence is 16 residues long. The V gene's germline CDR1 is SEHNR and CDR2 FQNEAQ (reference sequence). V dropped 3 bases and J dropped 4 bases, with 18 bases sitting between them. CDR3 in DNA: TGTGCCAGCAGCTTCCCACCTGGGGGGGCGATCTATGGCTACACCTTC. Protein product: CASSFPPGGAIYGYTF.

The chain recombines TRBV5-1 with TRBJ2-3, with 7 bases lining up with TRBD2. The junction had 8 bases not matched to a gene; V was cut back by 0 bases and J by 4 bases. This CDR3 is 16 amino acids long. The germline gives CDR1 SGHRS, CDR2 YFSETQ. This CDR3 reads CASSLVVGRFSDTQYF. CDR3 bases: TGCGCCAGCAGCTTGGTGGTCGGGAGGTTCTCAGATACGCAGTATTTT.

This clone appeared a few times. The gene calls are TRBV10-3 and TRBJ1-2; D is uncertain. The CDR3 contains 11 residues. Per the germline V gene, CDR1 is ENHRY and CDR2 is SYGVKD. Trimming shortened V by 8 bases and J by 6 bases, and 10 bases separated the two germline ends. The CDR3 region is CAISEKHGYTF. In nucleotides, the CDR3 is TGTGCCATCTCTGAGAAGCATGGCTACACCTTC.

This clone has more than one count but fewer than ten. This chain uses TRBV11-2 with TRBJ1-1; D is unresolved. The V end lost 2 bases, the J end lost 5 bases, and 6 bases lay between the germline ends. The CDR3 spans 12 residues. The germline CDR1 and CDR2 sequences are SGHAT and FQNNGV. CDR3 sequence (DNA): TGTGCCAGCAGCTTATCGGGGACTGAAGCTTTCTTT. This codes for CASSLSGTEAFF.

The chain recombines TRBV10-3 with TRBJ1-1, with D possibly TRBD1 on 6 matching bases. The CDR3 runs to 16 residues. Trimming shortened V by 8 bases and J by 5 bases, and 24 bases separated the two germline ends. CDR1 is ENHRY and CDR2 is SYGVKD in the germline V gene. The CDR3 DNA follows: TGTGCCATCGCTGGCCAGGGGACCGTCGAGAAAACTGAAGCTTTCTTT. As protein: CAIAGQGTVEKTEAFF.

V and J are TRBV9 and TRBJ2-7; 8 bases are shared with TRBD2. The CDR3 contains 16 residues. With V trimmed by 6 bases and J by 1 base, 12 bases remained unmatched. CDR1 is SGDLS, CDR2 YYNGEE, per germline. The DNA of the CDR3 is TGTGCCAGCATCCCTTTCCCGAGACTAGCGTCCTACGAGCAGTACTTC. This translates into CASIPFPRLASYEQYF.

The CDR3 DNA is TGCAGCGTTGGGGCAGGGGGTGGGGCCAACGTCCTGACTTTC. Protein: CSVGAGGGANVLTF. The chain is built from TRBV29-1 and TRBJ2-6, with 7 bases aligning to TRBD1. The germline V gene has CDR1 SQVTM and CDR2 ANQGSEA. The J segment lost 3 bases and the V segment lost 4 bases, leaving 3 bases of the junction unmatched. The CDR3 runs to 14 residues.

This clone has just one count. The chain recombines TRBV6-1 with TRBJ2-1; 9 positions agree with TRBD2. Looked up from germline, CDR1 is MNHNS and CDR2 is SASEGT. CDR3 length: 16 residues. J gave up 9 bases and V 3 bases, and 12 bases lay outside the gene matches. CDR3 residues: CASSDYRAGGPSEQFF. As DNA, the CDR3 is TGTGCCAGCAGTGATTATCGGGCGGGAGGGCCGAGTGAGCAGTTCTTC.

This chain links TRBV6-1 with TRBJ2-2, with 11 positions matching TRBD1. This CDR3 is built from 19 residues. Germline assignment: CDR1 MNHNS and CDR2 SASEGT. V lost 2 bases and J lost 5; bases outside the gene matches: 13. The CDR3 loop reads CASSERLGQGVYGTGELFF. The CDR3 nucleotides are TGTGCCAGCAGTGAAAGGCTGGGACAGGGGGTTTATGGTACCGGGGAGCTGTTTTTT.

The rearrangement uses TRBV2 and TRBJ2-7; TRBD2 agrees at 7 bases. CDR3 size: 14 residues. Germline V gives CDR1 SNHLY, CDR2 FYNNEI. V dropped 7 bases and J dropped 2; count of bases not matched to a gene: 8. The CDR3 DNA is TGTGCCAGCACCCCAGGGAGGGCCCCCTACGAGCAGTACTTC. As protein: CASTPGRAPYEQYF. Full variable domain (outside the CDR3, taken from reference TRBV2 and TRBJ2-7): EPEVTQTPSHQVTQMGQEVILRCVPISNHLYFYWYRQILGQKVEFLVSFYNNEISEKSEIFDDQFSVERPDGSNFTLKIRSTKLEDSAMYFCASTPGRAPYEQYFGPGTRLTVT.

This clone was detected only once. This CDR3 reads CASRPGTINQPQHF. The CDR3 nucleotides are TGTGCCAGCAGGCCCGGGACAATAAATCAGCCCCAGCATTTT. The chain recombines TRBV6-1 with TRBJ1-5, with D perhaps matching TRBD1 (6 bases). The germline CDR1 and CDR2 sequences are MNHNS and SASEGT. The V end was cut by 6 bases, the J end by 4 bases, with 13 bases between. The length of the CDR3 is 14 residues.

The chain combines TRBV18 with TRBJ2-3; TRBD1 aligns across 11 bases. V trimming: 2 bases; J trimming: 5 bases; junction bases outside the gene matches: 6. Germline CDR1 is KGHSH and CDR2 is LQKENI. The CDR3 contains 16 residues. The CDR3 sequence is CASSPLDRGRGDTQYF. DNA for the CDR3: TGTGCCAGCTCACCATTGGACAGGGGGCGCGGAGATACGCAGTATTTT.

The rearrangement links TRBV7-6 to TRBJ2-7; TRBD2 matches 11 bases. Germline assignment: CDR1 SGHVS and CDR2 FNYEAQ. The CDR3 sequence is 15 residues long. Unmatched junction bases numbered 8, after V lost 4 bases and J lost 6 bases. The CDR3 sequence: CASSSTTSGRSEQYF. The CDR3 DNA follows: TGTGCCAGCAGCTCAACCACTAGCGGGAGATCCGAGCAGTACTTC.

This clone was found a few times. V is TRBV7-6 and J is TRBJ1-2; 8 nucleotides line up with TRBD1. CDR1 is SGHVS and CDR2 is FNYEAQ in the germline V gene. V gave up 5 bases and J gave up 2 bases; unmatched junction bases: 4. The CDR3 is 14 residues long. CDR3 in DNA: TGTGCCAGCAGCCCAGGACAGGGCAACTATGGCTACACCTTC. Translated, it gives CASSPGQGNYGYTF.

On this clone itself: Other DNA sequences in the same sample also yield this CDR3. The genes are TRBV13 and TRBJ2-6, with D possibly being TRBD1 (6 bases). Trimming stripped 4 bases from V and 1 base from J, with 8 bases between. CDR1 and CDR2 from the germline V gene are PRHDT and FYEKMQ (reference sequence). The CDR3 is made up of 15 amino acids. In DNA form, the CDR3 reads TGTGCCAGCAGCTCGCAGGGGTCTGGGGCCAACGTCCTGACTTTC. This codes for CASSSQGSGANVLTF.

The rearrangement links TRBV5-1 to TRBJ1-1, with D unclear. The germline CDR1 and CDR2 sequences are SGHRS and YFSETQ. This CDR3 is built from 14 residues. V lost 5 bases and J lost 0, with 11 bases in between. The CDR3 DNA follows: TGCGCCAGCAGGCCCGGGGTTGTGAACACTGAAGCTTTCTTT. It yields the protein CASRPGVVNTEAFF. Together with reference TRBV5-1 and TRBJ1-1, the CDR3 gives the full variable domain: KAGVTQTPRYLIKTRGQQVTLSCSPISGHRSVSWYQQTPGQGLQFLFEYFSETQRNKGNFPGRFSGRQFSNSRSEMNVSTLELGDSALYLCASRPGVVNTEAFFGQGTRLTVV.

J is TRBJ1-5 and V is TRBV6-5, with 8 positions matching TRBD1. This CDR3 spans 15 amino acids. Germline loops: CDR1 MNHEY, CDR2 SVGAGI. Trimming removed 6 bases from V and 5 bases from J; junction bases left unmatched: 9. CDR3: CASSYGQGKDQPQHF. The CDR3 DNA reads TGTGCCAGCAGCTACGGACAGGGTAAGGATCAGCCCCAGCATTTT.

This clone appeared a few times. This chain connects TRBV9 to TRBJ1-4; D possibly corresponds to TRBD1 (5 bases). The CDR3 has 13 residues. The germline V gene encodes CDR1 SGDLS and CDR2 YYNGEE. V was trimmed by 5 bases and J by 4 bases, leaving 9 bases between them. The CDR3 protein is CASSPGGNEKLFF. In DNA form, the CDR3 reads TGTGCCAGCAGTCCCGGGGGTAATGAAAAACTGTTTTTT.